The clone carrying this T cell receptor (beta chain) was observed once. This specimen belongs to a study of blood T cell repertoires in COVID-19. Profiling relied on immunoSEQ multiplex PCR, and the TCRdb table lists in-frame clones only, not all of them. The sample includes approximately 400,000 clones, roughly four fifths of them seen just once. In terms of age and location, participants ranged from roughly 18 to 100 years and lived in around 22 US areas. Clinical history as reported by participants underpinned cohort assignment. CDR3 length: 15 residues. The V gene lost 8 bases and the J gene lost 7 bases, with 21 bases spanning the gap. CDR1 and CDR2 from the germline V gene are SNHLY and FYNNEI.

The rearrangement uses TRBV2 and TRBJ2-1; D possibly corresponds to TRBD2 (5 bases). Sequencing used PBMCs or T cells enriched from blood (not recorded which). The source of this sequence is a woman in her forties or fifties who had recovered from COVID-19. The CDR3 loop is CASSIWLSTGNEQFF. Here the CDR3 DNA reads TGTGCCAGCTCTATCTGGCTATCTACGGGGAATGAGCAGTTCTTC.